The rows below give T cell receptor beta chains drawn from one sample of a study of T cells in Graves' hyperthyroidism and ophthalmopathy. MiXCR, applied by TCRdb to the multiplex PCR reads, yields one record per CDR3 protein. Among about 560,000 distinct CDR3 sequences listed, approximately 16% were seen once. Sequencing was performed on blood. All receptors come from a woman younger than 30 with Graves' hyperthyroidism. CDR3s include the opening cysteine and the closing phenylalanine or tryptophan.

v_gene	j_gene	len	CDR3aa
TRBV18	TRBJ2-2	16	CASSPQVPSNTGELFF
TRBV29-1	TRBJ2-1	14	CSVRPGQIYNEQFF
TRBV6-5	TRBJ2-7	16	CASSYSPAGAPYEQYF
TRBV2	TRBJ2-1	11	CASREGPGQFF
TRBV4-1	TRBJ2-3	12	CASSGRPDTQYF
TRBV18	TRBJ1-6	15	CASSRTEGDNSPLHF
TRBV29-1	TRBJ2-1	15	CSATALAGGRNEQFF
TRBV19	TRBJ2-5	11	CASTDQETQYF
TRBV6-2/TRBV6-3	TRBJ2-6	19	CASSYSRLRILSGANVLTF
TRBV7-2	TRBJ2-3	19	CASSPRGLAGAGTTDTQYF
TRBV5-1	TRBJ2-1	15	CASSLGKGAGNEQFF
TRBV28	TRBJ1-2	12	CASSSRLGGYTF
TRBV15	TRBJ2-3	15	CATSREGGPTDTQYF
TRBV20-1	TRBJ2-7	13	CSVGERETYEQYF
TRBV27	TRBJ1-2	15	CASSPSYRGGYGYTF
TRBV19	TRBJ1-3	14	CASSPGRAGNTIYF
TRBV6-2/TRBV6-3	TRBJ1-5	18	CASSYPGQGAYSNQPQHF
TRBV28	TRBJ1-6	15	CASSSPHRGNSPLHF
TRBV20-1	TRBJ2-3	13	CSAMGGPADTQYF
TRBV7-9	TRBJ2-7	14	CASSSNGGRGEQYF
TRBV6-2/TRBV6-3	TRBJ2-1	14	CASSYSAGFYEQFF
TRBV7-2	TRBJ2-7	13	CASSLVVFVEQYF
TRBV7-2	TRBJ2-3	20	CASSLVFVGPAGGSTDTQYF
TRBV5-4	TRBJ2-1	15	CASRSLDRSYNEQFF